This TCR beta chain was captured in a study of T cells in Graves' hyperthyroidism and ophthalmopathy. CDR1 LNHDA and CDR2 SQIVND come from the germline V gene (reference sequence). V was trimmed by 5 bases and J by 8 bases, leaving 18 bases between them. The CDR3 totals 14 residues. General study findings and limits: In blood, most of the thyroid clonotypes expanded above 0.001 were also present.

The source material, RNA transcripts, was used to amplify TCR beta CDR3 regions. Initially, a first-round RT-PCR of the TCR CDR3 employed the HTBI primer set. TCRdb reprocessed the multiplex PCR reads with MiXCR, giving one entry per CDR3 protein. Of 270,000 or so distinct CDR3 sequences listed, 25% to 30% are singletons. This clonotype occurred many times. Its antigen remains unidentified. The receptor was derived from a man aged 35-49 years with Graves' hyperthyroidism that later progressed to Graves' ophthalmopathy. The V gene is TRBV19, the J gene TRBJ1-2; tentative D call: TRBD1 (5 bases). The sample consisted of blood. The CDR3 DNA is TGTGCCAGTAGTGCCGTTGCAGGGACGAAAGGCTACACCTTC. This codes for CASSAVAGTKGYTF.